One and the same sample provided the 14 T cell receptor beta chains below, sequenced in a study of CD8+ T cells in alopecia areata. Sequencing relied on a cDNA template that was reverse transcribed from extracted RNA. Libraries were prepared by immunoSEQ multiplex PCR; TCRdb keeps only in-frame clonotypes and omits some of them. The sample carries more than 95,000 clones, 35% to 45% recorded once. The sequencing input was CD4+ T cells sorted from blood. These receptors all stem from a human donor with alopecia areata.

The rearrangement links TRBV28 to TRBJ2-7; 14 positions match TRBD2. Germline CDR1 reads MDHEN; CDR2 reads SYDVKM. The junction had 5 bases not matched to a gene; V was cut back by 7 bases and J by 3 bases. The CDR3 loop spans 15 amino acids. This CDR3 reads CASTGTSGSFYEQYF. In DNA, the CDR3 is TGTGCCAGCACCGGGACTAGCGGGAGTTTCTACGAGCAGTACTTC.

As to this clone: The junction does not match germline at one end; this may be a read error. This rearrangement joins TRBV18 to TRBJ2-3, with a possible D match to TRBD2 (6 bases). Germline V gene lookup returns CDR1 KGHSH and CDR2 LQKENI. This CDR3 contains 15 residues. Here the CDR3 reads CASSPEPTSTDTQCF. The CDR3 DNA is TGTGCCAGCTCACCAGAGCCAACTAGCACAGATACGCAGTGTTTT.

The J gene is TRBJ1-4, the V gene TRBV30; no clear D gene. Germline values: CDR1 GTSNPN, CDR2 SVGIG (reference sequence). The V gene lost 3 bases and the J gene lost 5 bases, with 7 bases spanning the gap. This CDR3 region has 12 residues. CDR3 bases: TGTGCCTGGAGCCCTCTCAATGAAAAACTGTTTTTT. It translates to CAWSPLNEKLFF.

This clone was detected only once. The CDR3 region has the DNA TGCGCCAGCAGCTTGGCCCAGGGGTTGGGTGAGACCCAGTACTTC. This sequence encodes CASSLAQGLGETQYF. This chain uses TRBV5-1 with TRBJ2-5, with a weak D call TRBD1 (6 bases). This CDR3 spans 15 amino acids. Between the trimmed V and J ends, which lost 0 bases and 5 bases, there was a span of 14 bases. Germline values: CDR1 SGHRS, CDR2 YFSETQ. The full variable domain, its missing parts supplied by reference TRBV5-1 and TRBJ2-5, is KAGVTQTPRYLIKTRGQQVTLSCSPISGHRSVSWYQQTPGQGLQFLFEYFSETQRNKGNFPGRFSGRQFSNSRSEMNVSTLELGDSALYLCASSLAQGLGETQYFGPGTRLLVL.

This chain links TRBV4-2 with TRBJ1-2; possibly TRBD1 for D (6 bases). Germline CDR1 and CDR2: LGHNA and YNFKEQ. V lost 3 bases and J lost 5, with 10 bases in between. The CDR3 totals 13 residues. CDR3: CASSQGTGYGYTF. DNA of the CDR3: TGTGCCAGCAGCCAGGGAACAGGGTATGGCTACACCTTC.

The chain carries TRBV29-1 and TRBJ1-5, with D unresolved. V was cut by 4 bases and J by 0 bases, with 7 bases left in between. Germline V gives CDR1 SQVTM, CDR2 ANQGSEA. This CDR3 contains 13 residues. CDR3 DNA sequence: TGCAGCGTTGTCTGGGGTAGCAATCAGCCCCAGCATTTT. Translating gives CSVVWGSNQPQHF.

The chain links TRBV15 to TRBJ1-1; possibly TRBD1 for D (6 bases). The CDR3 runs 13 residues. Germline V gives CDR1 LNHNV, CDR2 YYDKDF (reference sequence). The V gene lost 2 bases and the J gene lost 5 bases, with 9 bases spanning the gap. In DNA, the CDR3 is TGTGCCACCAGCAGATCAGGGGTGACTGAAGCTTTCTTT. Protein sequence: CATSRSGVTEAFF.

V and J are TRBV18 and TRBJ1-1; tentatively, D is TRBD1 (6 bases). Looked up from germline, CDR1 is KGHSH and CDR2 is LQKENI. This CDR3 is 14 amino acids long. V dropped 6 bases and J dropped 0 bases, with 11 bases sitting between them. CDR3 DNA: TGTGCCAGCTCCTTGGACAGATTGAACACTGAAGCTTTCTTT. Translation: CASSLDRLNTEAFF.

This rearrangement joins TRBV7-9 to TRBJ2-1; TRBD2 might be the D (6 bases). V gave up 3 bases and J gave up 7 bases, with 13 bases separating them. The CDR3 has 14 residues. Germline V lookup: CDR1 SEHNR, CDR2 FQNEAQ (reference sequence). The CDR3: CASSLSSGLNEQFF. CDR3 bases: TGTGCCAGCAGCTTGTCCAGCGGGCTGAATGAGCAGTTCTTC.

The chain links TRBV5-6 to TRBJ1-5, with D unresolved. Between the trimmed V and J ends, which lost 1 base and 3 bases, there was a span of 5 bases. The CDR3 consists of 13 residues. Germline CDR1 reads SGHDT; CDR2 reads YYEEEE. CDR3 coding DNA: TGTGCCAGCAGCTTGAGGGTCAATCAGCCCCAGCATTTT. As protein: CASSLRVNQPQHF.

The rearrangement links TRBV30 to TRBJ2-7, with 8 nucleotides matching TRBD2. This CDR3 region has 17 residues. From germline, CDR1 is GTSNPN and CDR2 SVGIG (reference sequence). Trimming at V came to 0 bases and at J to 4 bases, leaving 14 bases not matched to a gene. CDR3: CAWSVGLMGGGSYEQYF. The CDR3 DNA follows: TGTGCCTGGAGTGTCGGTCTCATGGGCGGGGGGTCTTACGAGCAGTACTTC.

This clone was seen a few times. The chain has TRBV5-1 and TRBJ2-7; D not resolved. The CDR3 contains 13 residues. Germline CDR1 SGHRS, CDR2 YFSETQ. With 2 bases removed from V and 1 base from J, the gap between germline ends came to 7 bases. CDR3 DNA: TGCGCCAGCAGCTTAACCGATTCCTACGAGCAGTACTTC. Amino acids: CASSLTDSYEQYF.

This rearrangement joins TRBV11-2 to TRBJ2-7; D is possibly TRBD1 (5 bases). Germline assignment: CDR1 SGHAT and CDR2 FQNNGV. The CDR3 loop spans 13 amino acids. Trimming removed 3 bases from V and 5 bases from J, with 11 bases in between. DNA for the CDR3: TGTGCCAGCAGCTTTCCAGGGATCCACGAGCAGTACTTC. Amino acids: CASSFPGIHEQYF.

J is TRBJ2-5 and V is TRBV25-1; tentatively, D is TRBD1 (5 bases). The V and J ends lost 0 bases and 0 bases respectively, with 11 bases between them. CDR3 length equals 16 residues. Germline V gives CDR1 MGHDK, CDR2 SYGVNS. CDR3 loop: CASSEYQGKYQETQYF. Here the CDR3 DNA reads TGTGCCAGCAGTGAATACCAGGGAAAGTACCAAGAGACCCAGTACTTC.